This T cell receptor (beta chain) stems from a study of regulatory T cells in long-lasting Graves disease. CDR3 regions were amplified by Arm-PCR using iRepertoire HTBI primers to build TCR beta libraries. MiXCR was run by TCRdb on the multiplex PCR reads, yielding one entry per CDR3 protein. The data contain 250,000 to 300,000 distinct CDR3 sequences, 20% to 25% of them singletons. The time point here: persistent/refractory GD, antithyroid drugs over 5 years with positive TRAb. With RNA extracted from PBMCs as input, the TCR library was made. V lost 3 bases to trimming and J lost 5 bases; unmatched junction nucleotides: 11. This CDR3 comprises 16 residues. CDR1 is SEHNR, CDR2 FQNEAQ, per germline (reference sequence).

The chain recombines TRBV7-9 with TRBJ1-2, with 8 bases matching TRBD1. The sequences come from peripheral blood mononuclear cells (PBMCs), collected when the disease was refractory, from a patient treated with antithyroid drugs. The receptor's source is a female donor with Graves disease. CDR3 sequence: CASSFEQETGGYGYTF. Here the CDR3 DNA reads TGTGCCAGCAGCTTCGAGCAAGAAACAGGGGGATATGGCTACACCTTC.